The present T cell receptor beta chain was sequenced within a study of cytomegalovirus exposure and HLA in healthy donors. Study findings and constraints: TCR beta chains associated with HLA were, in a later analysis, more clonally expanded than equally common others.

Details on this clone: The antigen is not known.

V lost 8 bases, J lost 4 bases, and 13 bases lay in between. This CDR3 has 12 residues. Germline V gene sequence: CDR1 SGHRS, CDR2 YFSETQ. The PCR contained 60 Vbeta and 13 Jbeta primers. Libraries were prepared by immunoSEQ multiplex PCR; TCRdb keeps only in-frame clonotypes and omits some of them. The top ten clones hold 0.87% of a sample with about 110,000 clones, roughly 74% of them seen once. As for the donors, each was a healthy bone marrow donor. Sequencing was performed on PBMCs. This clonotype was obtained from a woman aged 25 to 45 in good health and CMV-seronegative. The V call is TRBV5-1, the J call TRBJ2-7; a weak D match, TRBD2 (5 bases). The CDR3 loop reads CARRLTGYEQYF. Here the CDR3 DNA reads TGCGCCAGGAGGTTGACGGGATACGAGCAGTACTTC.